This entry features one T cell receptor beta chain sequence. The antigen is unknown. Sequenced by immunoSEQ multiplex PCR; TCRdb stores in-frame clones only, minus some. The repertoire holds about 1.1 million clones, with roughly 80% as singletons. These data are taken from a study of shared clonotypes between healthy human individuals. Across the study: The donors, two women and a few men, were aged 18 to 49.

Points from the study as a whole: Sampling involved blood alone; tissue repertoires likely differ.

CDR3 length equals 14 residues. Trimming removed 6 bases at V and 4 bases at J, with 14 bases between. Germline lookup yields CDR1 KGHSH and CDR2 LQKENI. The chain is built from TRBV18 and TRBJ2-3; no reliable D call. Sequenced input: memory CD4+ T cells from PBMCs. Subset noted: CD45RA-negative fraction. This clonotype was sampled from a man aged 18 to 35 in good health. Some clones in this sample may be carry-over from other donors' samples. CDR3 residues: CASSLHHGPDTQYF. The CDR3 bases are TGTGCCAGCTCCCTTCACCACGGCCCAGATACGCAGTATTTT.